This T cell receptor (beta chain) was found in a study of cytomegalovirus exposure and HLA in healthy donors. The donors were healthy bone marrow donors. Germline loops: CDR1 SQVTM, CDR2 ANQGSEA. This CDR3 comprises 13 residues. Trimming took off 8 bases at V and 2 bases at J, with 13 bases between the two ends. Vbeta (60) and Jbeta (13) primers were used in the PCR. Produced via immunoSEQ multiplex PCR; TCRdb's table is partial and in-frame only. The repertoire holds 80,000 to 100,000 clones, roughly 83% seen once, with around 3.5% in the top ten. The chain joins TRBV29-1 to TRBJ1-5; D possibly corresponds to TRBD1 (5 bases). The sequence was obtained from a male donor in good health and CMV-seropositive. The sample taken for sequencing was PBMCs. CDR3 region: CSPDVTGNQPQHF. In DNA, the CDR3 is TGCAGCCCGGACGTGACAGGCAATCAGCCCCAGCATTTT. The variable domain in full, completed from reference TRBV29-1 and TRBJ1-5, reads SAVISQKPSRDICQRGTSLTIQCQVDSQVTMMFWYRQQPGQSLTLIATANQGSEATYESGFVIDKFPISRPNLTFSTLTVSNMSPEDSSIYLCSPDVTGNQPQHFGDGTRLSIL.